This TCR beta chain was identified in a study of cytomegalovirus exposure and HLA in healthy donors. Primers: 60 Vbeta forward and 13 Jbeta reverse. Profiled with immunoSEQ multiplex PCR; TCRdb holds only in-frame clones, not every one. Of more than 80,000 clones detected, approximately 84% appear once; the ten largest clones hold around 1.2%. The sample was PBMCs. The source of this sequence is a girl aged 2 to 9 in good health and CMV-seropositive.

As DNA, the CDR3 is TGTGCCAGCTCCCCTGCGACAGGGTCCTACGAGCAGTACTTC. It specifies CASSPATGSYEQYF. The chain carries TRBV27 and TRBJ2-7; 7 nucleotides agree with TRBD1. Looked up from germline, CDR1 is MNHEY and CDR2 is SMNVEV (reference sequence). The V segment lost 8 bases and the J segment 1 base; nucleotides outside the gene matches: 8. CDR3 length equals 14 residues.